These 9 T cell receptor beta chains share one sample of origin, sequenced in a study of T-cell reconstitution after alpha-beta-depleted transplantation in children. TCRbeta library construction was performed incorporating unique molecular identifiers. TCRdb used MiXCR to reprocess the PCR reads, holding one entry per CDR3 protein. Here the sample spans 210,000 or so distinct CDR3 sequences, under 9.5% being singletons. This specimen was PBMCs from the stem cell graft donor, taken from the stem cell graft. The source is a human donor who donated a stem cell graft to a child with acute lymphoblastic leukemia.

This clonotype was picked up a small number of times. J is TRBJ1-6 and V is TRBV5-5; 8 bases are shared with TRBD1. The CDR3 is made up of 15 amino acids. Losses at the gene ends were 2 bases for V and 8 bases for J; bases not matched to a gene: 6. CDR1 and CDR2 (germline): SGHKS, YYEKEE (reference sequence). CDR3 sequence reads: CASSLDRGRDSPLHF. CDR3 DNA sequence: TGTGCCAGCAGCTTAGACAGGGGTCGGGATTCACCCCTCCACTTT. Full variable domain (remainder filled in from reference TRBV5-5 and TRBJ1-6): DAGVTQSPTHLIKTRGQQVTLRCSPISGHKSVSWYQQVLGQGPQFIFQYYEKEERGRGNFPDRFSARQFPNYSSELNVNALLLGDSALYLCASSLDRGRDSPLHFGNGTRLTVT.

This clonotype was recorded at least ten times. V usage is TRBV24-1 and J usage is TRBJ2-3; 8 positions agree with TRBD1. The germline V gene has CDR1 KGHDR and CDR2 SFDVKD. There are 15 residues in the CDR3. V shed 5 bases, J shed 4 bases, and the junction held 7 bases outside the gene matches. In DNA, the CDR3 is TGTGCCACCAGTGTCATGCAACAGGGGGCAGATACGCAGTATTTT. Protein: CATSVMQQGADTQYF.

The chain carries TRBV12-3 or TRBV12-4 and TRBJ1-2, with D tentatively TRBD1 (6 bases). The CDR3 covers 15 residues. The V end lost 0 bases, the J end lost 4 bases, and 12 bases lay between the germline ends. The DNA for the CDR3 is TGTGCCAGCAGTTTAGCAGGGGGGGGAGGCTATGGCTACACCTTC. It translates to CASSLAGGGGYGYTF.

In this sample, this clonotype turned up a few times. The rearrangement uses TRBV3-1 and TRBJ1-3; D remains ambiguous. Germline CDR1 is LGHDT and CDR2 is YNNKEL (reference sequence). The V end lost 2 bases, the J end lost 3 bases, and 14 bases lay between the germline ends. The CDR3 length is 16 residues. CDR3 residues: CASSQPTGRDGNTIYF. In DNA form, the CDR3 reads TGTGCCAGCAGCCAACCCACGGGAAGGGATGGAAACACCATATATTTT.

This clonotype showed up many times. V and J are TRBV7-8 and TRBJ1-4; TRBD1 matches 9 bases. The V segment lost 3 bases and the J segment 8 bases; nucleotides outside the gene matches: 10. Germline V lookup: CDR1 SGHVS, CDR2 FQNEAQ. CDR3 length: 16 residues. CDR3 in amino acids: CASSFLGTGRGEKLFF. CDR3 in DNA: TGTGCCAGCAGCTTCTTAGGGACAGGGCGGGGAGAAAAACTGTTTTTT.

This clonotype was picked up a small number of times. This chain links TRBV27 with TRBJ2-5, with D possibly being TRBD1 or TRBD2 (5 bases each). The germline V gene encodes CDR1 MNHEY and CDR2 SMNVEV (reference sequence). Trimming stripped 2 bases from V and 5 bases from J, with 21 bases between. The CDR3 covers 17 residues. In DNA, the CDR3 is TGTGCCAGCAGTTTAAGGGTACGGAGGTGCAGGGAGGAGACCCAGTACTTC. This codes for CASSLRVRRCREETQYF.

This clonotype has a count of ten or more. This chain links TRBV5-1 with TRBJ2-7; D ambiguous. CDR3 size: 14 residues. Germline V gene sequence: CDR1 SGHRS, CDR2 YFSETQ. V was shortened by 0 bases and J by 3 bases, with 10 bases between the two germline ends. The CDR3 sequence is CASSLGAVDYEQYF. The DNA of the CDR3 is TGCGCCAGCAGCTTGGGGGCAGTTGACTACGAGCAGTACTTC.

This clonotype occurred many times. The J gene is TRBJ2-7, the V gene TRBV6-5, with 12 positions matching TRBD1. The CDR3 is 15 amino acids. CDR1 is MNHEY, CDR2 SVGAGI, per germline. Losses at the gene ends were 2 bases for V and 7 bases for J; bases not matched to a gene: 6. CDR3: CASSYTGQGAREQYF. The CDR3 bases are TGTGCCAGCAGTTACACGGGACAGGGGGCTCGTGAGCAGTACTTC.

The sample holds many counts of this clonotype. The V and J genes are TRBV15 and TRBJ2-3; D is undetermined. Deletions cut 0 bases from V and 4 bases from J, with 14 bases between. Germline lookup yields CDR1 LNHNV and CDR2 YYDKDF (reference sequence). The CDR3 extends over 16 amino acids. The CDR3 spells CATSRENTRWADTQYF. DNA of the CDR3: TGTGCCACCAGCAGAGAGAATACTCGTTGGGCAGATACGCAGTATTTT.